The 5 T cell receptor beta chains below all came from one sample that was sequenced in a study of CD8+CD57+ T cells in acquired aplastic anemia. TCR beta VDJ and CDR3 profiles were obtained from a genomic DNA template. TCRdb redid the calling of the reads with MiXCR, one entry per CDR3 protein. The sample contains about 40,000 distinct CDR3 sequences, 60% to 70% of which appear only once. Those patients picked for sequencing had displayed CD8+CD57+ cell expansion on flow cytometry. Input material: sorted CD4+, CD8+, or CD8+CD57+ T cells (not recorded which) from PBMCs. All receptors come from a human donor with aplastic anemia.

About this clonotype: A single base separates this from a much larger clone, so it may be a read error. The chain carries TRBV9 and TRBJ2-7; 8 bases agree with TRBD1. The trim removed 0 bases at V and 2 bases at J, leaving 4 bases unmatched. This CDR3 spans 15 amino acids. Germline V gene lookup returns CDR1 SGDLS and CDR2 YYNGEE. The CDR3 region has the DNA TGTGCCAGCAGCGTAGGTGGCAGGGGGCCCTACGAGCAGTACTTC. Translation: CASSVGGRGPYEQYF.

This clonotype was counted at least ten times. The chain combines TRBV20-1 with TRBJ2-1; no clear D gene. The CDR3 is 12 amino acids. Per germline, CDR1 DFQATT and CDR2 SNEGSKA (reference sequence). Trimming cost V 6 bases and J 5 bases, with 11 bases left between them. CDR3 loop: CSAPDWDNEQFF. The CDR3 nucleotides read TGCAGTGCCCCCGACTGGGACAATGAGCAGTTCTTC.

The gene calls are TRBV7-3 and TRBJ2-7, with D perhaps matching TRBD1 or TRBD2 (5 bases each). The length of the CDR3 is 15 residues. V was clipped by 3 bases and J by 0 bases, with 12 bases between them. Germline CDR1 reads SGHTA; CDR2 reads FQGTGA. The CDR3 bases are TGTGCCAGCAGCTTGGTAGGGACGGACTCCTACGAGCAGTACTTC. Its translation is CASSLVGTDSYEQYF.

This clonotype was seen at least ten times. The CDR3 DNA is TGTGCCAGCAGCGTAGGGGGACAGCCCACCGGGGAGCTGTTTTTT. It encodes CASSVGGQPTGELFF. This sequence joins TRBV9 and TRBJ2-2; 7 nucleotides align to TRBD1. With 0 bases clipped from V and 4 bases from J, the junction kept 3 bases outside the gene matches. The CDR3 extends over 15 amino acids. Germline V lookup: CDR1 SGDLS, CDR2 YYNGEE.

V is TRBV15 and J is TRBJ2-5, with D perhaps TRBD1 (6 bases). In germline, CDR1 is LNHNV, CDR2 YYDKDF (reference sequence). CDR3 length: 14 residues. V shed 4 bases and J shed 5 bases, with 14 bases lying between them. The CDR3 here is CATSTILTGETQYF. Written as DNA, the CDR3 is TGTGCCACCAGCACTATCTTAACAGGGGAGACCCAGTACTTC.